This T cell receptor (beta chain) was found in a study of a mutant IDH1 vaccine in newly diagnosed glioma. Whole-study context: Vaccines were first given 4-6 weeks after radiotherapy alone, or with temozolomide cycles. Treated patients were roughly 62% male, about 38% female, mean age about 43 years. Patients previously underwent radiotherapy, temozolomide, or both, and most underwent both.

As to this clone: Its cognate antigen is unknown.

The CDR3 runs 15 residues. The V gene's germline CDR1 is SGHTA and CDR2 FQGTGA. The J segment lost 1 base and the V segment lost 2 bases, leaving 3 bases of the junction unmatched. The time point denotes: week 35, safety follow-up. The content of each vaccine dose was 300 ug of mutant IDH1 20-mer peptide, and topical imiquimod accompanied it. Eight vaccine injections were given to patients in weeks 1, 3, 5, 7, 11, 15, 19 and 23. Sequenced by immunoSEQ multiplex PCR; TCRdb stores in-frame clones only, minus some. The profile covers roughly 52,000 clones, with roughly 84% appearing a single time and 3.5% to 5% taken by the ten largest.

This clonotype was sampled from a woman between 18 and 30 years old with glioma. The rearrangement uses TRBV7-3 and TRBJ2-5; 8 nucleotides match TRBD2. The sequenced sample was PBMCs, obtained from a glioma patient whose treatment included an IDH1 peptide vaccine. The CDR3 here is CASSLAGGIQETQYF. The DNA for the CDR3 is TGTGCCAGCAGCTTAGCGGGAGGAATCCAAGAGACCCAGTACTTC.